These 25 T cell receptor beta chains came from one sample sequenced in a study of T cell responses to AZD1222 COVID-19 vaccine. TCRdb's copy holds only in-frame clones and misses some; the assay was immunoSEQ multiplex PCR. The sample lists around 130,000 clones, 86% occurring once. Sequences were derived from peripheral blood, sampled 28 days after the second AZD1222 dose. These receptors were collected from an adult who received the AZD1222 COVID-19 vaccine.

This clone was picked up a small number of times. The gene calls are TRBV6-2 or TRBV6-3 and TRBJ2-7, with D hard to call. Germline V gene sequence: CDR1 MNHEY, CDR2 SVGEGT. There are 11 residues in the CDR3. Trimming left V 2 bases short and J 4 bases short, with 3 bases between. The CDR3 is CASSYTYEQYF. CDR3 nucleotide sequence: TGTGCCAGCAGTTACACATACGAGCAGTACTTC.

The J gene is TRBJ2-7, the V gene TRBV10-3, with TRBD1 matching 8 bases. Looked up from germline, CDR1 is ENHRY and CDR2 is SYGVKD. V was clipped by 3 bases and J by 7 bases; unmatched bases: 11. This CDR3 has 15 residues. CDR3 amino acids: CAISDAGQAPMEQYF. CDR3 nucleotides: TGTGCCATCAGTGATGCGGGACAGGCCCCGATGGAGCAGTACTTC.

This clone was observed a few times. The rearrangement uses TRBV7-2 and TRBJ1-4; 7 nucleotides agree with TRBD1. CDR1 is SGHTA and CDR2 is FQGNSA in the germline V gene. The length of the CDR3 is 15 residues. The V and J ends lost 3 bases and 4 bases, in that order; junction bases with no gene match: 5. The CDR3 sequence is CASSFNRGRNEKLFF. The CDR3 coding sequence is TGTGCCAGCAGCTTTAACAGGGGTCGTAATGAAAAACTGTTTTTT.

This chain links TRBV7-9 with TRBJ1-2, with 9 bases fitting TRBD1. The CDR3 is made up of 13 amino acids. Germline-derived CDR1 and CDR2 are SEHNR and FQNEAQ (reference sequence). V was clipped by 3 bases and J by 8 bases; unmatched bases: 4. The CDR3 reads CASSFDRGSGYTF. For the CDR3, the DNA is TGTGCCAGCAGCTTCGACAGGGGGAGCGGCTACACCTTC.

The rearrangement links TRBV2 to TRBJ1-6, with D hard to call. Germline CDR1 reads SNHLY; CDR2 reads FYNNEI. This CDR3 is 12 amino acids long. The V gene lost 5 bases and the J gene lost 10 bases, with 9 bases spanning the gap. DNA for the CDR3: TGTGCCAGCAGTCGATTGGGCTCACCCCTCCACTTT. This translates into CASSRLGSPLHF.

This clone was seen only a few times. The chain couples TRBV14 to TRBJ1-6; D gene ambiguous. Trimming removed 3 bases at V and 13 bases at J, with 16 bases between. Germline loops: CDR1 SGHDN, CDR2 FVKESK. The CDR3 runs 14 residues. Here the CDR3 DNA reads TGTGCCAGCAGCCAGACGGGTGGATCGCGGCCCCTCCACTTT. Its protein is CASSQTGGSRPLHF.

The chain links TRBV9 to TRBJ1-3; 9 bases line up with TRBD1. CDR1 and CDR2 (germline): SGDLS, YYNGEE. The CDR3 covers 16 residues. V was clipped by 3 bases and J by 8 bases; unmatched bases: 12. Written as DNA, the CDR3 is TGTGCCAGCAGCGCCGGACAGGGGAATATAGGGGACACCATATATTTT. It translates to CASSAGQGNIGDTIYF.

The V and J genes are TRBV7-2 and TRBJ2-3; 8 bases fit TRBD2. This CDR3 is built from 13 residues. From germline, CDR1 is SGHTA and CDR2 FQGNSA. V trimming: 4 bases; J trimming: 7 bases; junction bases outside the gene matches: 4. For the CDR3, the DNA is TGTGCCAGCAGCTCCGGACTAGCATATACGCAGTATTTT. It yields the protein CASSSGLAYTQYF.

The chain combines TRBV28 with TRBJ2-2; D might be TRBD1 or TRBD2, each matching 6 bases. V was trimmed by 4 bases and J by 8 bases, leaving 14 bases between them. Per the germline V gene, CDR1 is MDHEN and CDR2 is SYDVKM. The CDR3 loop spans 14 amino acids. Here the CDR3 reads CASSYEGGQGELFF. The CDR3 bases are TGTGCCAGCAGTTATGAGGGGGGCCAAGGGGAGCTGTTTTTT.

The genes are TRBV13 and TRBJ1-2; D might be TRBD1 (5 bases). Germline CDR1 reads PRHDT; CDR2 reads FYEKMQ (reference sequence). The CDR3 spans 12 residues. The ends were cut back, 3 bases at V and 5 bases at J, with 7 bases in the middle. The chain's CDR3 is CASSLGPYGYTF. The CDR3 DNA reads TGTGCCAGCAGCTTGGGACCTTATGGCTACACCTTC.

This chain uses TRBV19 with TRBJ1-2; D is unresolved. This CDR3 region has 12 residues. The germline gives CDR1 LNHDA, CDR2 SQIVND (reference sequence). Trimming stripped 5 bases from V and 4 bases from J, with 8 bases between. CDR3 protein: CASSPETYGYTF. For the CDR3, the DNA is TGTGCCAGTAGTCCCGAAACCTATGGCTACACCTTC.

The rearrangement uses TRBV11-2 and TRBJ2-3, with no clear D. V shed 1 base and J shed 1 base, with 12 bases lying between them. The CDR3 spans 16 residues. Germline CDR1 reads SGHAT; CDR2 reads FQNNGV. This chain's CDR3 is CASSLGAGPRTDTQYF. The CDR3 DNA is TGTGCCAGCAGCTTAGGGGCAGGCCCCCGCACAGATACGCAGTATTTT.

The rearrangement uses TRBV9 and TRBJ1-6; no clear D gene. The CDR3 spans 15 residues. Germline assignment: CDR1 SGDLS and CDR2 YYNGEE. V was shortened by 3 bases and J by 5 bases, with 12 bases between the two germline ends. The DNA for the CDR3 is TGTGCCAGCAGCGAGGCCGGGAATCATAATTCACCCCTCCACTTT. This encodes CASSEAGNHNSPLHF.

V is TRBV7-9 and J is TRBJ2-1; possibly TRBD1 for D (6 bases). V was cut by 3 bases and J by 2 bases, with 20 bases left in between. CDR3 length: 18 residues. Looked up from germline, CDR1 is SEHNR and CDR2 is FQNEAQ (reference sequence). For the CDR3, the DNA is TGTGCCAGCAGCTTCCAGCTTTTACAGGGCCCTACCTACAATGAGCAGTTCTTC. It yields the protein CASSFQLLQGPTYNEQFF. Together with reference TRBV7-9 and TRBJ2-1, the CDR3 gives the full variable domain: DTGVSQNPRHKITKRGQNVTFRCDPISEHNRLYWYRQTLGQGPEFLTYFQNEAQLEKSRLLSDRFSAERPKGSFSTLEIQRTEQGDSAMYLCASSFQLLQGPTYNEQFFGPGTRLTVL.

The CDR3, as DNA: TGTGCCAGCAGCGTGACTAGCGGGGCATTCACCGGGGAGCTGTTTTTT. Residues: CASSVTSGAFTGELFF. The chain combines TRBV9 with TRBJ2-2; the match to TRBD2 covers 11 bases. Germline CDR1 reads SGDLS; CDR2 reads YYNGEE. CDR3 size: 16 residues. V shed 2 bases, J shed 4 bases, and the junction held 4 bases outside the gene matches.

The genes are TRBV19 and TRBJ1-2; 7 bases fit TRBD1. CDR3 size: 14 residues. V shed 5 bases and J 3 bases; nucleotides not matched to a gene: 6. CDR1 is LNHDA, CDR2 SQIVND, per germline (reference sequence). The CDR3 DNA sequence: TGTGCCAGTAGTCCTCGACAGGGCCACTATGGCTACACCTTC. It translates to CASSPRQGHYGYTF.

The chain uses TRBV6-5 and TRBJ1-5, with 7 bases fitting TRBD1. Unmatched junction bases numbered 7, after V lost 6 bases and J lost 5 bases. The CDR3 is 14 amino acids. The germline V gene has CDR1 MNHEY and CDR2 SVGAGI. The CDR3 DNA reads as TGTGCCAGCAGCGGCGACAGGGACTATCAGCCCCAGCATTTT. Its protein product is CASSGDRDYQPQHF.

The table lists this clone with a few counts. The gene calls are TRBV3-1 (or the pseudogene TRBV3-2) and TRBJ1-2; D gene uncertain. In germline, CDR1 is LGHDT, CDR2 YNNKEL (reference sequence). The CDR3 extends over 14 amino acids. Trimming took 1 base from V and 4 from J, leaving 10 bases between them. The CDR3 reads CASSQAHGSYGYTF. CDR3 nucleotide sequence: TGTGCCAGCAGCCAAGCTCACGGTAGCTATGGCTACACCTTC.

In its sample, this clone was seen once. V gene TRBV19 combines with J gene TRBJ1-1; D is uncertain. CDR3 length: 15 amino acids. The germline V and J ends were trimmed by 7 bases and 1 base, with 16 bases remaining between them. Per germline, CDR1 LNHDA and CDR2 SQIVND (reference sequence). The CDR3 coding sequence is TGTGCCAGTAAGGAGGGTCCCTACAGGAACACTGAAGCTTTCTTT. As protein: CASKEGPYRNTEAFF.

V and J are TRBV6-5 and TRBJ1-2; 7 bases fit TRBD1. Trimming took 6 bases from V and 1 from J; bases not matched to a gene: 2. Germline-derived CDR1 and CDR2 are MNHEY and SVGAGI. This CDR3 spans 13 amino acids. For the CDR3, the DNA is TGTGCCAGCAGGGGGACAGTTAACTATGGCTACACCTTC. This translates into CASRGTVNYGYTF.

This chain uses TRBV11-2 with TRBJ1-4; 8 positions match TRBD1. The CDR3 is 16 amino acids. Germline assignment: CDR1 SGHAT and CDR2 FQNNGV. The trim removed 5 bases at V and 8 bases at J, leaving 13 bases unmatched. Here the CDR3 reads CASSLQGQGGREKLFF. CDR3 coding DNA: TGTGCCAGCAGCCTTCAAGGACAGGGCGGTCGAGAAAAACTGTTTTTT. The full variable domain, rest sourced from reference TRBV11-2 and TRBJ1-4, is EAGVAQSPRYKIIEKRQSVAFWCNPISGHATLYWYQQILGQGPKLLIQFQNNGVVDDSQLPKDRFSAERLKGVDSTLKIQPAKLEDSAVYLCASSLQGQGGREKLFFGSGTQLSVL.

The rearrangement uses TRBV11-3 and TRBJ2-5; D unresolved. The CDR3 covers 13 residues. Per germline, CDR1 SGHNT and CDR2 YENEEA. Trimming took 7 bases from V and 5 from J, leaving 14 bases between them. The CDR3 sequence is CASTNSGHETQYF. Here the CDR3 DNA reads TGTGCCAGCACAAACAGTGGCCACGAGACCCAGTACTTC.

This clone was picked up one time. The junction shows a germline mismatch at one end, possibly a read error. V usage is TRBV2 and J usage is TRBJ2-7; TRBD1 matches 11 bases. Per germline, CDR1 SNHLY and CDR2 FYNNEI. This CDR3 region has 13 residues. The CDR3 spells CASSVSERTGGSF. As DNA, the CDR3 is TGTGCCAGCAGTGTTTCGGAGAGGACAGGGGGCTCTTTC. Full variable domain (remainder filled in from reference TRBV2 and TRBJ2-7): EPEVTQTPSHQVTQMGQEVILRCVPISNHLYFYWYRQILGQKVEFLVSFYNNEISEKSEIFDDQFSVERPDGSNFTLKIRSTKLEDSAMYFCASSVSERTGGSFGPGTRLTVT.

The rearrangement joins TRBV7-8 to TRBJ1-2; no clear D gene. With 0 bases removed from V and 5 bases from J, the gap between germline ends came to 10 bases. Per the germline V gene, CDR1 is SGHVS and CDR2 is FQNEAQ. CDR3 size: 14 residues. CDR3 in DNA: TGTGCCAGCAGCTTAGCGAAGTTGTCTTATGGCTACACCTTC. This encodes CASSLAKLSYGYTF.

This chain joins TRBV19 and TRBJ1-2; D unresolved. With 3 bases removed from V and 8 bases from J, the gap between germline ends came to 13 bases. Germline V gives CDR1 LNHDA, CDR2 SQIVND (reference sequence). This CDR3 comprises 13 residues. The DNA of the CDR3 is TGTGCCAGTAGTATTCGTCGGGTTGGAGGCTACACCTTC. It codes for CASSIRRVGGYTF.